One and the same sample provided the 8 T cell receptor beta chains below, sequenced in a study of blood T cell repertoires in COVID-19 (dated by TCRdb to 2019 to 2021). The library was built by means of the immunoSEQ multiplex PCR assay. In TCRdb, the immuneACCESS table is reduced to in-frame sequences with V and J assigned. These tables do not hold every clone; where another copy was compared, an unresolved V gene accounts for under half, and the others remain unexplained. Recorded for this sample are roughly 410,000 clones; 75% to 90% of them occurred a single time. In total, the top ten clones hold 1.5% to 1.9% of the sample. The sample was peripheral blood. These receptors all stem from a woman in her thirties or forties with COVID-19, enrolled during active disease.

This chain links TRBV18 with TRBJ2-5; D ambiguous. The CDR3 runs 13 residues. CDR1 and CDR2 (germline): KGHSH, LQKENI. V lost 0 bases to trimming and J lost 5 bases, with 7 bases between them. CDR3 region: CASSPPSEETQYF. In nucleotides, the CDR3 is TGTGCCAGCTCACCACCGAGCGAGGAGACCCAGTACTTC.

V and J are TRBV27 and TRBJ1-6; possibly TRBD1 for D (5 bases). V lost 2 bases and J 6 bases, leaving 14 bases between the germline ends. CDR3 size: 16 residues. Germline CDR1 MNHEY, CDR2 SMNVEV (reference sequence). The CDR3 loop is CASSLSFAGFNSPLHF. In nucleotides, the CDR3 is TGTGCCAGCAGTTTAAGTTTTGCAGGGTTTAATTCACCCCTCCACTTT.

This clone was seen a few times. The gene calls are TRBV9 and TRBJ2-3; TRBD2 matches at 8 bases. The CDR3 is 17 residues long. Germline CDR1 reads SGDLS; CDR2 reads YYNGEE. V dropped 3 bases and J dropped 1; count of bases not matched to a gene: 10. The CDR3 loop reads CASSDNLGLAGTDTQYF. The CDR3 nucleotides read TGTGCCAGCAGCGACAACTTAGGACTAGCCGGCACAGATACGCAGTATTTT.

Written as DNA, the CDR3 is TGTGCCAGCAGCCTACGAAAAGGACAGGGCGACTATGGCTACACCTTC. This gives the protein CASSLRKGQGDYGYTF. This chain connects TRBV6-2 or TRBV6-3 to TRBJ1-2; 8 nucleotides align to TRBD1. This CDR3 contains 16 residues. Germline-derived CDR1 and CDR2 are MNHEY and SVGEGT. Losses at the gene ends were 6 bases for V and 3 bases for J; bases not matched to a gene: 12.

The rearrangement links TRBV6-2 or TRBV6-3 to TRBJ2-5; unclear D gene. This CDR3 region has 16 residues. Deletions cut 4 bases from V and 4 bases from J, with 19 bases between. Germline loops: CDR1 MNHEY, CDR2 SVGEGT. As DNA, the CDR3 is TGTGCCAGCAGTTTTGTCTCCCCCAGCCCAGGAGAGACCCAGTACTTC. Encoded protein: CASSFVSPSPGETQYF.

This chain uses TRBV5-1 with TRBJ2-1, with 7 positions matching TRBD1. The V gene end was trimmed by 3 bases and the J gene end by 0 bases; junction bases not matched to a gene: 3. Germline CDR1 is SGHRS and CDR2 is YFSETQ. The CDR3 loop spans 15 amino acids. The CDR3 sequence: CASSWTGSSYNEQFF. The CDR3 coding sequence is TGCGCCAGCAGCTGGACAGGCAGCTCCTACAATGAGCAGTTCTTC.

J is TRBJ1-2 and V is TRBV27; D unresolved. CDR3 length: 13 amino acids. Trimming left V 5 bases short and J 5 bases short, with 12 bases between. Germline-derived CDR1 and CDR2 are MNHEY and SMNVEV (reference sequence). The DNA of the CDR3 is TGTGCCAGCAGTCTCCGGGAGTCGTATGGCTACACCTTC. This encodes CASSLRESYGYTF.

This chain uses TRBV2 with TRBJ1-2; D remains ambiguous. The ends were cut back, 4 bases at V and 0 bases at J, with 6 bases in the middle. Germline values: CDR1 SNHLY, CDR2 FYNNEI. CDR3 length: 13 residues. The CDR3 loop is CASSATSNYGYTF. CDR3 nucleotide sequence: TGTGCCAGCAGTGCGACATCTAACTATGGCTACACCTTC.